The TCR beta chain described here comes from a study of blood T cell repertoires in COVID-19. Study summary: T cells, B-cell-depleted T cells, or PBMCs provided the cDNA or gDNA that served as material.

Here immunoSEQ multiplex PCR was the method, and the copy in TCRdb shows in-frame clones only, minus some. The sample lists tens of thousands of clones; about 80% were seen once. Deletions cut 5 bases from V and 2 bases from J, with 7 bases between. CDR1 is SGHAT and CDR2 is FQDESV in the germline V gene (reference sequence). CDR3 size: 12 residues. The clonotype originates from a man under 40 with COVID-19, enrolled during active disease. V is TRBV11-1 and J is TRBJ2-7, with D hard to call. The sequencing input was peripheral blood. CDR3: CASSPTTYEQYF. The CDR3 DNA reads as TGTGCCAGCAGCCCCACAACCTACGAGCAGTACTTC. The variable domain in full, with the rest retrieved from reference TRBV11-1 and TRBJ2-7, is EAEVAQSPRYKITEKSQAVAFWCDPISGHATLYWYRQILGQGPELLVQFQDESVVDDSQLPKDRFSAERLKGVDSTLKIQPAELGDSAMYLCASSPTTYEQYFGPGTRLTVT.